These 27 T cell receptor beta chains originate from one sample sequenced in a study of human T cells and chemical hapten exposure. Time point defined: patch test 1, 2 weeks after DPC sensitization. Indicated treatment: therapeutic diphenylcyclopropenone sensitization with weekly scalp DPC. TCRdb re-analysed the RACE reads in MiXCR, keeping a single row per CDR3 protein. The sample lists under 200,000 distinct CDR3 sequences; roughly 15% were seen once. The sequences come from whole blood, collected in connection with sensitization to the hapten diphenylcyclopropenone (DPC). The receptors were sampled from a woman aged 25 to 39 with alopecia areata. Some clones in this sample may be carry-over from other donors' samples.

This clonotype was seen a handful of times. CDR3 in amino acids: CASSPTGTVYTDTQYF. CDR3 sequence (DNA): TGTGCCAGCAGCCCTACTGGGACTGTTTATACAGATACGCAGTATTTT. The V and J genes are TRBV12-3 or TRBV12-4 and TRBJ2-3; perhaps TRBD2 as D (6 bases). Deletions cut 6 bases from V and 3 bases from J, with 19 bases between. This CDR3 is built from 16 residues.

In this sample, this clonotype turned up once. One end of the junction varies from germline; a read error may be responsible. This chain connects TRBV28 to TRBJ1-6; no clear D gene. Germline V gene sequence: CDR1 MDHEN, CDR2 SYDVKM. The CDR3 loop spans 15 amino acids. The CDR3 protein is CVSSSSTLGNSPLHF. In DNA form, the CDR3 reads TGTGTCAGCAGCTCTTCGACATTGGGTAATTCACCCCTCCACTTT.

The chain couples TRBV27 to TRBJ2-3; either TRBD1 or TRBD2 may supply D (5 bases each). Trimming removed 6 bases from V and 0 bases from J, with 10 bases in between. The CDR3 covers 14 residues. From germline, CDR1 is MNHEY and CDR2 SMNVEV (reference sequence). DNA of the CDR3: TGTGCCAGCAGACGGGACGGCAGCACAGATACGCAGTATTTT. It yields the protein CASRRDGSTDTQYF.

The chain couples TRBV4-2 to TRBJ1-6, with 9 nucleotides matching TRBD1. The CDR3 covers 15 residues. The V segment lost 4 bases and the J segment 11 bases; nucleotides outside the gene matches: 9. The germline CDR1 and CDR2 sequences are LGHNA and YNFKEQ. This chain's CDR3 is CASSLSNGQGPPLHF. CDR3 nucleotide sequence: TGTGCCAGCAGCCTATCAAACGGACAGGGGCCACCCCTCCACTTT.

The CDR3 loop is CSVEGDRAGNTIYF. CDR3 bases: TGCAGCGTTGAAGGCGACAGGGCTGGAAACACCATATATTTT. The V call is TRBV29-1, the J call TRBJ1-3; 7 nucleotides align to TRBD1. Germline trimming cut 1 base from V and 2 bases from J; bases unmatched to any gene: 2. The CDR3 covers 14 residues. The germline gives CDR1 SQVTM, CDR2 ANQGSEA.

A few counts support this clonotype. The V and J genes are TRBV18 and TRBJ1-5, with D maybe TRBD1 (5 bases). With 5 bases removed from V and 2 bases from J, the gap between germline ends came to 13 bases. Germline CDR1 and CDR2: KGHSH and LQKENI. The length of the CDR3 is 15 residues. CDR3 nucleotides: TGTGCCAGCTCAGGAGAGGGGTCCCGCAATCAGCCCCAGCATTTT. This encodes CASSGEGSRNQPQHF.

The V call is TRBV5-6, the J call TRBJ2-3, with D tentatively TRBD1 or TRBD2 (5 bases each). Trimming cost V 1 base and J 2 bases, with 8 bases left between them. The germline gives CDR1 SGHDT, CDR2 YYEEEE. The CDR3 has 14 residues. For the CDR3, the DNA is TGTGCCAGCAGCTTGTTGGGGGACACAGATACGCAGTATTTT. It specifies CASSLLGDTDTQYF.

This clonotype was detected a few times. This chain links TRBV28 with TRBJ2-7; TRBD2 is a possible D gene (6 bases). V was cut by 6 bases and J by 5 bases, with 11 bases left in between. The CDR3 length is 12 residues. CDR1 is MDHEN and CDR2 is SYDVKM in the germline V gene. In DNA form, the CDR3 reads TGTGCCAGCAGGCGGGGCGCCCACGAGCAGTACTTC. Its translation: CASRRGAHEQYF.

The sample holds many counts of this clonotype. The CDR3 nucleotides are TGCAGTGCTAGAGATCGGGGCTATGGCTACACCTTC. This translates into CSARDRGYGYTF. The rearrangement joins TRBV20-1 to TRBJ1-2; D remains unclear. From germline, CDR1 is DFQATT and CDR2 SNEGSKA (reference sequence). The CDR3 has 12 amino acids. V shed 0 bases and J shed 4 bases, with 6 bases lying between them.

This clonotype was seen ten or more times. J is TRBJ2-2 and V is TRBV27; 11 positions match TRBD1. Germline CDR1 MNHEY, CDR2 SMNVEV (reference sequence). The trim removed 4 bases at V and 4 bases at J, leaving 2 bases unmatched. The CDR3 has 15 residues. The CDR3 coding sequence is TGTGCCAGCAGTTCCGGGACAGGGGGCACCGGGGAGCTGTTTTTT. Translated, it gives CASSSGTGGTGELFF.

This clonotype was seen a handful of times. DNA for the CDR3: TGTGCCAGCAGCTTCCGCGGGGAGCCGACCTACAATGAGCAGTTCTTC. This gives the protein CASSFRGEPTYNEQFF. This rearrangement joins TRBV7-2 to TRBJ2-1, with a possible D match to TRBD2 (6 bases). Per germline, CDR1 SGHTA and CDR2 FQGNSA. V was clipped by 3 bases and J by 2 bases, with 14 bases between them. The CDR3 contains 16 residues. Looking up the rest from reference TRBV7-2 and TRBJ2-1 gives the full variable domain: GAGVSQSPSNKVTEKGKDVELRCDPISGHTALYWYRQSLGQGLEFLIYFQGNSAPDKSGLPSDRFSAERTGGSVSTLTIQRTQQEDSAVYLCASSFRGEPTYNEQFFGPGTRLTVL.

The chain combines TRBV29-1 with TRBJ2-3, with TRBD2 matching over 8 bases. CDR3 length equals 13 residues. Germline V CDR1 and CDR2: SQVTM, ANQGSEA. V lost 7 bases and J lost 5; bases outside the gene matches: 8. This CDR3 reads CSAAAGGVDTQYF. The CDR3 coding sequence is TGCAGCGCCGCCGCGGGAGGTGTAGATACGCAGTATTTT.

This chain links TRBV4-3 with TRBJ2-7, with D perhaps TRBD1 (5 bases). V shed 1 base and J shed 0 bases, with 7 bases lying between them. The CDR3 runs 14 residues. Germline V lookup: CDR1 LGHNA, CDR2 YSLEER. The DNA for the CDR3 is TGCGCCAGCAGCCAAGGGGGCAGCTCCTACGAGCAGTACTTC. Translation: CASSQGGSSYEQYF.

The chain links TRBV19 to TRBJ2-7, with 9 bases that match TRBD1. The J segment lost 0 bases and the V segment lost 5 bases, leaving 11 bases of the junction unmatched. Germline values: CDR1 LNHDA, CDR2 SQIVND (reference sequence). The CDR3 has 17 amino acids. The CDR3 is CASSQIPGQGSSYEQYF. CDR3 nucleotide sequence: TGTGCCAGTAGTCAAATCCCGGGACAGGGAAGCTCCTACGAGCAGTACTTC. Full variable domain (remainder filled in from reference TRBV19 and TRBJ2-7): DGGITQSPKYLFRKEGQNVTLSCEQNLNHDAMYWYRQDPGQGLRLIYYSQIVNDFQKGDIAEGYSVSREKKESFPLTVTSAQKNPTAFYLCASSQIPGQGSSYEQYFGPGTRLTVT.

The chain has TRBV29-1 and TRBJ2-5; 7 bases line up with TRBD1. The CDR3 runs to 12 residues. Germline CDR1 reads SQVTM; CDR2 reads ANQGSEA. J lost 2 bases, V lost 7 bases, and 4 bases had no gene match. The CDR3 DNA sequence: TGCAGCGCGGGACAGCATCAAGAGACCCAGTACTTC. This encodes CSAGQHQETQYF. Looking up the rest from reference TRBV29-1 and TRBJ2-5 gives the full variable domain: SAVISQKPSRDICQRGTSLTIQCQVDSQVTMMFWYRQQPGQSLTLIATANQGSEATYESGFVIDKFPISRPNLTFSTLTVSNMSPEDSSIYLCSAGQHQETQYFGPGTRLLVL.

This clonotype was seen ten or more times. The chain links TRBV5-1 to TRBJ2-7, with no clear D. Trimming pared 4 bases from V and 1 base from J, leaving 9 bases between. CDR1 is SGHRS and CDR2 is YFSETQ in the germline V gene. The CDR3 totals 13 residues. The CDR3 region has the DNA TGCGCCAGCAGCAAGTTGCAGTCCTACGAGCAGTACTTC. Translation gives CASSKLQSYEQYF. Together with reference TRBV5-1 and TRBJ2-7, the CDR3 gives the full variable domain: KAGVTQTPRYLIKTRGQQVTLSCSPISGHRSVSWYQQTPGQGLQFLFEYFSETQRNKGNFPGRFSGRQFSNSRSEMNVSTLELGDSALYLCASSKLQSYEQYFGPGTRLTVT.

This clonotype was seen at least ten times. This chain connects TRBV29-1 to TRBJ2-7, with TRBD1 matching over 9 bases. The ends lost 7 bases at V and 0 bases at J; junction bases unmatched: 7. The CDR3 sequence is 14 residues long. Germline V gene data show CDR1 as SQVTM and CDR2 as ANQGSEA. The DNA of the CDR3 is TGCAGCGCCGTACAGGGGGCCCACTCCTACGAGCAGTACTTC. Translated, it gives CSAVQGAHSYEQYF.

The CDR3 DNA follows: TGCAGTGCTAGAGATCCGGGACCGCGAGGAGGGGAGACCCAGTACTTC. Its protein product is CSARDPGPRGGETQYF. The V call is TRBV20-1, the J call TRBJ2-5; tentative D call: TRBD2 (6 bases). This CDR3 comprises 16 residues. Deletions cut 0 bases from V and 5 bases from J, with 19 bases between. Germline V gene lookup returns CDR1 DFQATT and CDR2 SNEGSKA (reference sequence).

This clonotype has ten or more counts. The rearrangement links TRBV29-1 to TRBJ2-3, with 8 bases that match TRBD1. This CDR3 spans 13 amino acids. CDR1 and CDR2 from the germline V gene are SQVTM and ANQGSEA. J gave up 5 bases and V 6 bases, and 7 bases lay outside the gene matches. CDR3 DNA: TGCAGCGTGACGCAGGGGGCGGGAGATACGCAGTATTTT. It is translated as CSVTQGAGDTQYF.

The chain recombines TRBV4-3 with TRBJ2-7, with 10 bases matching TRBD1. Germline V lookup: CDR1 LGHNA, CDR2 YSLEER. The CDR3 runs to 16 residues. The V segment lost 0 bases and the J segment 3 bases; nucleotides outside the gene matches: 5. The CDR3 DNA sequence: TGCGCCAGCAGCCAAGAAGGGACAGGGGACCTCTACGAGCAGTACTTC. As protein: CASSQEGTGDLYEQYF.

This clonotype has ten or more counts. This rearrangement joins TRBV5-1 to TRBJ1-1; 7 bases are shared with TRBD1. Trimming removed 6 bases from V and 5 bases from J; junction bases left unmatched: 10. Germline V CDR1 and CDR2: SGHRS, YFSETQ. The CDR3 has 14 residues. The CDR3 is CASTQQGRETEAFF. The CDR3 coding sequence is TGCGCCAGCACCCAACAGGGGAGGGAGACTGAAGCTTTCTTT.

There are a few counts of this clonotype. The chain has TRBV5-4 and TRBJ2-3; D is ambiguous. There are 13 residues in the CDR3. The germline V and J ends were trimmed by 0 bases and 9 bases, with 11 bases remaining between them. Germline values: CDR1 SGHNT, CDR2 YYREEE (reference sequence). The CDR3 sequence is CASSLDTARTQYF. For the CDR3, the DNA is TGTGCCAGCAGCTTGGACACGGCGAGAACGCAGTATTTT.

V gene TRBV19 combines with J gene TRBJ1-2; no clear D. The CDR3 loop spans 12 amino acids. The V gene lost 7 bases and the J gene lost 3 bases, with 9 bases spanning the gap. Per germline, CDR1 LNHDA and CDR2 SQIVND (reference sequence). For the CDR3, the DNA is TGTGCCAGTATGTCGGCGTACTATGGCTACACCTTC. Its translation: CASMSAYYGYTF.

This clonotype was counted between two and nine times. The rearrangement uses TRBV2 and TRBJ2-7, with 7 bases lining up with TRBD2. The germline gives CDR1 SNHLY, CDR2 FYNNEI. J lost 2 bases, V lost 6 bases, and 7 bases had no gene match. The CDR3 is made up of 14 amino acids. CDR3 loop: CASRASGVPYEQYF. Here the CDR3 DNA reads TGTGCCAGCAGAGCTAGCGGTGTTCCCTACGAGCAGTACTTC.

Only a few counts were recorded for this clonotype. This chain's CDR3 is CASGLALTGTGYYGYTF. DNA of the CDR3: TGTGCTAGTGGTTTGGCCCTAACCGGGACAGGTTACTATGGCTACACCTTC. The chain employs TRBV12-5 and TRBJ1-2; 8 bases are shared with TRBD1. This CDR3 is 17 amino acids long. Germline assignment: CDR1 LGHNT and CDR2 FRNRAP. V was pared by 1 base and J by 3 bases, with 10 bases of the junction left unmatched.

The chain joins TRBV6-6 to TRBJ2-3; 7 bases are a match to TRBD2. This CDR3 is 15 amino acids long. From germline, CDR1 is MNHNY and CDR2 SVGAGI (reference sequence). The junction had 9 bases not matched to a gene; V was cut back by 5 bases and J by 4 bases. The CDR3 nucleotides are TGTGCCAGCAGTAGCGGGGTAGCGGGCGCAGATACGCAGTATTTT. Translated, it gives CASSSGVAGADTQYF.

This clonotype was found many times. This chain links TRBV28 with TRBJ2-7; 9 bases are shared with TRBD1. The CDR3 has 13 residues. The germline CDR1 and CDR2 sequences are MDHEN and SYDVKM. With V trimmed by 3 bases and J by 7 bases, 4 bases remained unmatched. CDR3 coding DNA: TGTGCCAGCAGTTTCGGACAGGGGAGGGAGCAGTACTTC. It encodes CASSFGQGREQYF.